A selection of T cell receptor beta chains follows, all from one sample in a study of CD8 T cells in Susac syndrome. Via MiXCR, TCRdb re-called the immunoSEQ multiplex PCR reads, giving one row per CDR3 protein. The profile shows 350,000 to 550,000 distinct CDR3 sequences, more than 80% of them singletons. The sequencing input was CD8+ T cells from PBMCs. The receptor source for this set is a human donor with multiple sclerosis. The CDR3 runs from the conserved cysteine through the conserved F or W. The D gene is left open where the match is weak. Size is stated for part of the rows, as once, few or many counts, or as a class when the clone is expanded.

clone size: NA
J gene: TRBJ2-1
V gene: TRBV5-1
D gene: TRBD2
CDR3 protein: CASSLERGPYNEQFF
CDR3 DNA: TGCGCCAGCAGCTTAGAGCGGGGCCCCTACAATGAGCAGTTCTTC

clone size: NA
J gene: TRBJ2-2
V gene: TRBV24-1
D gene: NA
CDR3 protein: CATSDHFSGELFF
CDR3 DNA: TGTGCCACCAGTGATCATTTTAGCGGGGAGCTGTTTTTT

clone size: NA
J gene: TRBJ2-3
V gene: TRBV27
D gene: NA
CDR3 protein: CASTTPGNPDTQYF
CDR3 DNA: TGTGCCAGCACCACTCCAGGGAATCCAGATACGCAGTATTTT

clone size: NA
J gene: TRBJ1-6
V gene: TRBV30
D gene: NA
CDR3 protein: CAWSSSYNSPLHF
CDR3 DNA: TGTGCCTGGAGTAGCTCCTATAATTCACCCCTCCACTTT

clone size: NA
J gene: TRBJ1-1
V gene: TRBV30
D gene: NA
CDR3 protein: CAWRLKDENTEAFF
CDR3 DNA: TGTGCCTGGAGATTGAAGGACGAGAACACTGAAGCTTTCTTT

clone size: NA
J gene: TRBJ2-1
V gene: TRBV29-1
D gene: NA
CDR3 protein: CSVEDSLWGEQFF
CDR3 DNA: TGCAGCGTTGAAGACAGTTTATGGGGTGAGCAGTTCTTC

clone size: NA
J gene: TRBJ2-7
V gene: TRBV6-5
D gene: NA
CDR3 protein: CASSSLGGKELYEQYF
CDR3 DNA: TGTGCCAGCAGTTCCCTAGGAGGGAAGGAGCTCTACGAGCAGTACTTC

clone size: NA
J gene: TRBJ1-2
V gene: TRBV24-1
D gene: NA
CDR3 protein: CATSDLGHLLYGYTF
CDR3 DNA: TGTGCCACCAGTGATTTGGGGCACCTGCTCTATGGCTACACCTTC

clone size: NA
J gene: TRBJ2-1
V gene: TRBV18
D gene: TRBD1
CDR3 protein: CASSPSVGDSAYNEQFF
CDR3 DNA: TGTGCCAGCTCACCATCCGTCGGGGACAGCGCCTACAATGAGCAGTTCTTC

clone size: few
J gene: TRBJ1-4
V gene: TRBV6-1
D gene: TRBD1
CDR3 protein: CASKTGEAREKLFF
CDR3 DNA: TGTGCCAGCAAAACAGGGGAGGCGAGAGAAAAACTGTTTTTT

clone size: NA
J gene: TRBJ2-7
V gene: TRBV25-1
D gene: TRBD1
CDR3 protein: CASSGGQLLTYEQYF
CDR3 DNA: TGTGCCAGCAGTGGGGGACAGCTCCTTACCTACGAGCAGTACTTC

clone size: NA
J gene: TRBJ2-7
V gene: TRBV4-1
D gene: NA
CDR3 protein: CASSQGVRADLHYEQYF
CDR3 DNA: TGCGCCAGCAGCCAAGGGGTGCGAGCGGACCTACACTACGAGCAGTACTTC

clone size: NA
J gene: TRBJ2-1
V gene: TRBV19
D gene: NA
CDR3 protein: CASSEGPGSYNEQFF
CDR3 DNA: TGTGCCAGTAGTGAGGGCCCTGGGTCCTACAATGAGCAGTTCTTC

clone size: NA
J gene: TRBJ1-5
V gene: TRBV19
D gene: NA
CDR3 protein: CASSVGTVLNQPQHF
CDR3 DNA: TGTGCCAGTAGTGTCGGGACCGTTCTCAATCAGCCCCAGCATTTT

clone size: NA
J gene: TRBJ2-1
V gene: TRBV27
D gene: NA
CDR3 protein: CASSLSQGGYNEQFF
CDR3 DNA: TGTGCCAGCAGTTTAAGCCAGGGGGGATACAATGAGCAGTTCTTC

clone size: once
J gene: TRBJ1-1
V gene: TRBV5-8
D gene: NA
CDR3 protein: CASSSHWEAFF
CDR3 DNA: TGTGCCAGCAGCTCGCATTGGGAAGCTTTCTTT

clone size: few
J gene: TRBJ1-2
V gene: TRBV6-1
D gene: TRBD1
CDR3 protein: CASDPTGAYGYTF
CDR3 DNA: TGTGCCAGTGACCCAACAGGGGCCTATGGCTACACCTTC

clone size: NA
J gene: TRBJ1-5
V gene: TRBV5-5
D gene: NA
CDR3 protein: CASSPLDSNQPQHF
CDR3 DNA: TGTGCCAGCAGCCCTTTAGACAGCAATCAGCCCCAGCATTTT

clone size: NA
J gene: TRBJ2-1
V gene: TRBV15
D gene: TRBD1
CDR3 protein: CATREQGYNEQFF
CDR3 DNA: TGTGCCACGAGAGAACAGGGGTACAATGAGCAGTTCTTC

clone size: NA
J gene: TRBJ1-1
V gene: TRBV28
D gene: NA
CDR3 protein: CASSSPTESQDLPFF
CDR3 DNA: TGTGCCAGCAGTTCTCCCACAGAGTCCCAGGATTTACCTTTCTTT

clone size: NA
J gene: TRBJ2-1
V gene: TRBV5-4
D gene: NA
CDR3 protein: CASSAPELESEGSSYNEQFF
CDR3 DNA: TGTGCCAGCAGCGCTCCGGAATTAGAGTCTGAGGGGAGCTCCTACAATGAGCAGTTCTTC

clone size: once
J gene: TRBJ2-1
V gene: TRBV29-1
D gene: NA
CDR3 protein: CSVRPRDNEQFF
CDR3 DNA: TGCAGCGTCAGACCTAGGGACAATGAGCAGTTCTTC

clone size: NA
J gene: TRBJ2-2
V gene: TRBV12-5
D gene: NA
CDR3 protein: CASGLFVSAEKFTGELFF
CDR3 DNA: TGTGCTAGTGGTTTGTTCGTTTCGGCAGAAAAGTTCACCGGGGAGCTGTTTTTT

clone size: NA
J gene: TRBJ1-1
V gene: TRBV28
D gene: TRBD1
CDR3 protein: CASGMDRVSTEAFF
CDR3 DNA: TGTGCCAGCGGAATGGACAGGGTGAGCACTGAAGCTTTCTTT

clone size: NA
J gene: TRBJ2-7
V gene: TRBV7-9
D gene: NA
CDR3 protein: CASSLARGLAYEQYF
CDR3 DNA: TGTGCCAGCAGCTTAGCCAGGGGCCTAGCCTACGAGCAGTACTTC

clone size: NA
J gene: TRBJ1-2
V gene: TRBV5-6
D gene: NA
CDR3 protein: CASSHQRPLYGYTF
CDR3 DNA: TGTGCCAGCAGCCACCAAAGACCCCTCTATGGCTACACCTTC

clone size: NA
J gene: TRBJ1-4
V gene: TRBV6-1
D gene: NA
CDR3 protein: CASSEDQPSELFF
CDR3 DNA: TGTGCCAGCAGTGAAGACCAACCCAGTGAACTGTTTTTT

clone size: NA
J gene: TRBJ2-1
V gene: TRBV29-1
D gene: NA
CDR3 protein: CSVVGGSSYNEQFF
CDR3 DNA: TGCAGCGTTGTTGGGGGCAGCTCCTACAATGAGCAGTTCTTC

clone size: NA
J gene: TRBJ2-1
V gene: TRBV28
D gene: TRBD1
CDR3 protein: CASSSVGQGDNEQFF
CDR3 DNA: TGTGCCAGCAGTTCCGTCGGACAGGGGGACAATGAGCAGTTCTTC

clone size: NA
J gene: TRBJ2-2
V gene: TRBV20-1
D gene: NA
CDR3 protein: CSARGGPGYTGELFF
CDR3 DNA: TGCAGTGCTAGAGGTGGTCCCGGGTACACCGGGGAGCTGTTTTTT

clone size: NA
J gene: TRBJ2-3
V gene: TRBV20-1
D gene: TRBD2
CDR3 protein: CSARAGPWTGGMDTQYF
CDR3 DNA: TGCAGTGCTAGGGCGGGGCCTTGGACGGGAGGTATGGATACGCAGTATTTT

clone size: NA
J gene: TRBJ2-3
V gene: TRBV30
D gene: NA
CDR3 protein: CAWRAGRGYTDTQYF
CDR3 DNA: TGTGCCTGGAGGGCGGGCAGGGGATACACAGATACGCAGTATTTT

clone size: once
J gene: TRBJ2-2
V gene: TRBV28
D gene: TRBD1
CDR3 protein: CASRKTGVGGELFF
CDR3 DNA: TGTGCCAGCAGAAAAACAGGGGTTGGCGGGGAGCTGTTTTTT

clone size: NA
J gene: TRBJ2-3
V gene: TRBV27
D gene: TRBD1
CDR3 protein: CASSHDRGQSDTQYF
CDR3 DNA: TGTGCCAGCAGCCATGACAGGGGGCAGTCAGATACGCAGTATTTT

clone size: NA
J gene: TRBJ1-6
V gene: TRBV7-9
D gene: NA
CDR3 protein: CASRTRVSGWNSPLHF
CDR3 DNA: TGTGCCAGCCGTACCCGGGTCTCGGGTTGGAATTCACCCCTCCACTTT

clone size: NA
J gene: TRBJ2-7
V gene: TRBV10-3
D gene: TRBD2
CDR3 protein: CAISDRGGSYEQYF
CDR3 DNA: TGTGCCATCAGTGACCGGGGGGGCTCCTACGAGCAGTACTTC

clone size: NA
J gene: TRBJ2-7
V gene: TRBV28
D gene: NA
CDR3 protein: CASSPGGGEQYF
CDR3 DNA: TGTGCCAGCAGTCCCGGAGGAGGTGAGCAGTACTTC

clone size: NA
J gene: TRBJ2-3
V gene: TRBV5-1
D gene: TRBD2
CDR3 protein: CASSPIAGESTDTQYF
CDR3 DNA: TGCGCCAGCAGCCCCATAGCGGGAGAAAGCACAGATACGCAGTATTTT

clone size: NA
J gene: TRBJ1-6
V gene: TRBV4-1
D gene: NA
CDR3 protein: CASSQSGNNSPLHF
CDR3 DNA: TGCGCCAGCAGCCAATCGGGGAATAATTCACCCCTCCACTTT

clone size: NA
J gene: TRBJ2-1
V gene: TRBV27
D gene: NA
CDR3 protein: CASSFRALSYNEQFF
CDR3 DNA: TGTGCCAGCAGTTTCAGGGCCCTCTCCTACAATGAGCAGTTCTTC

clone size: NA
J gene: TRBJ2-5
V gene: TRBV12-3/TRBV12-4
D gene: NA
CDR3 protein: CASSFRQLEETQYF
CDR3 DNA: TGTGCCAGCAGTTTCCGACAGTTAGAAGAGACCCAGTACTTC

clone size: NA
J gene: TRBJ1-1
V gene: TRBV4-1
D gene: TRBD1
CDR3 protein: CASSQVGGPSTEAFF
CDR3 DNA: TGCGCCAGCAGCCAAGTAGGGGGCCCTAGCACTGAAGCTTTCTTT

clone size: NA
J gene: TRBJ2-2
V gene: TRBV12-3/TRBV12-4
D gene: NA
CDR3 protein: CASSFLDFTGELFF
CDR3 DNA: TGTGCCAGCAGTTTCCTCGATTTCACCGGGGAGCTGTTTTTT

clone size: NA
J gene: TRBJ1-1
V gene: TRBV7-9
D gene: NA
CDR3 protein: CASSPPSRVEAFF
CDR3 DNA: TGTGCCAGCAGCCCCCCCAGCAGAGTAGAAGCTTTCTTT

clone size: NA
J gene: TRBJ2-3
V gene: TRBV3-1
D gene: TRBD2
CDR3 protein: CASSPIPGLAADTQYF
CDR3 DNA: TGTGCCAGCAGCCCTATACCCGGACTAGCGGCAGATACGCAGTATTTT

clone size: NA
J gene: TRBJ1-1
V gene: TRBV10-2
D gene: NA
CDR3 protein: CASSGGDGYTEAFF
CDR3 DNA: TGCGCCAGCAGCGGGGGGGACGGATACACTGAAGCTTTCTTT

clone size: NA
J gene: TRBJ2-6
V gene: TRBV12-3/TRBV12-4
D gene: TRBD1
CDR3 protein: CASSTGVGANVLTF
CDR3 DNA: TGTGCCAGCAGTACAGGGGTCGGGGCCAACGTCCTGACTTTC

clone size: NA
J gene: TRBJ2-3
V gene: TRBV27
D gene: NA
CDR3 protein: CASSLNFYTARTDTQYF
CDR3 DNA: TGTGCCAGCAGTTTAAACTTTTACACGGCTCGCACAGATACGCAGTATTTT

clone size: NA
J gene: TRBJ2-7
V gene: TRBV20-1
D gene: TRBD2
CDR3 protein: CSARDAGLAGGPGLEQYF
CDR3 DNA: TGCAGTGCCAGAGATGCGGGACTAGCGGGGGGGCCTGGGCTCGAGCAGTACTTC

clone size: NA
J gene: TRBJ1-1
V gene: TRBV3-1
D gene: NA
CDR3 protein: CASSPGPEVPEAFF
CDR3 DNA: TGTGCCAGCAGCCCCGGGCCCGAGGTGCCTGAAGCTTTCTTT

clone size: NA
J gene: TRBJ1-1
V gene: TRBV4-1
D gene: NA
CDR3 protein: CASSQLGVNTEAFF
CDR3 DNA: TGCGCCAGCAGCCAACTAGGGGTGAACACTGAAGCTTTCTTT

clone size: NA
J gene: TRBJ2-7
V gene: TRBV14
D gene: NA
CDR3 protein: CASSQEAGVDYEQYF
CDR3 DNA: TGTGCCAGCAGCCAAGAGGCGGGTGTGGACTACGAGCAGTACTTC

clone size: NA
J gene: TRBJ2-5
V gene: TRBV6-2/TRBV6-3
D gene: NA
CDR3 protein: CASTYVLASQTQYF
CDR3 DNA: TGTGCCAGCACTTATGTGCTAGCGAGTCAGACCCAGTACTTC